Following are 22 T cell receptor beta chains from one sample sequenced in a study of blood T cell repertoires in COVID-19 (TCRdb year 2020). Library generation was performed with the immunoSEQ multiplex PCR assay. TCRdb retrieved this table from immuneACCESS and kept in-frame rearrangements only. Not all clones are present; in checked studies, unresolved V genes account for under half, and no reason is known for the remainder. This sample holds 130,000 or so clones; roughly 86% were observed only once. In total, the top ten clones hold 8.2% of the sample. The source material was peripheral blood. These receptors all stem from a woman in her sixties with acute or convalescent COVID-19.

The V gene is TRBV27, the J gene TRBJ1-6; 8 nucleotides match TRBD1. With 5 bases clipped from V and 0 bases from J, the junction kept 6 bases outside the gene matches. The CDR3 runs to 17 residues. Germline CDR1 MNHEY, CDR2 SMNVEV (reference sequence). The chain's CDR3 is CASSPRTGSSYNSPLHF. The CDR3 DNA reads TGTGCCAGCAGTCCCCGGACAGGGAGCTCCTATAATTCACCCCTCCACTTT.

V usage is TRBV5-1 and J usage is TRBJ2-6; TRBD1 is a possible D gene (6 bases). Germline V gene lookup returns CDR1 SGHRS and CDR2 YFSETQ. V lost 2 bases, J lost 0 bases, and 18 bases lay in between. This CDR3 has 19 amino acids. CDR3 sequence reads: CASSLVGTTSLSGANVLTF. For the CDR3, the DNA is TGCGCCAGCAGCTTAGTTGGGACAACTTCCCTCTCTGGGGCCAACGTCCTGACTTTC.

The chain recombines TRBV11-3 with TRBJ2-5, with 12 positions matching TRBD2. Per the germline V gene, CDR1 is SGHNT and CDR2 is YENEEA. The CDR3 is 17 amino acids. The V and J ends lost 5 bases and 4 bases, in that order; junction bases with no gene match: 11. CDR3 amino acids: CASSTGQMGLAGETQYF. DNA for the CDR3: TGTGCCAGCAGCACGGGACAGATGGGACTAGCGGGAGAGACCCAGTACTTC.

V usage is TRBV19 and J usage is TRBJ2-1, with 14 nucleotides matching TRBD2. Germline trimming cut 3 bases from V and 0 bases from J; bases unmatched to any gene: 10. From germline, CDR1 is LNHDA and CDR2 SQIVND (reference sequence). The CDR3 extends over 20 amino acids. DNA of the CDR3: TGTGCCAGTAGTATGATTCTGACTAGCGGGGGGGCTGGCTCCTACAATGAGCAGTTCTTC. Its protein product is CASSMILTSGGAGSYNEQFF. Full variable domain (rest looked up from reference TRBV19 and TRBJ2-1): DGGITQSPKYLFRKEGQNVTLSCEQNLNHDAMYWYRQDPGQGLRLIYYSQIVNDFQKGDIAEGYSVSREKKESFPLTVTSAQKNPTAFYLCASSMILTSGGAGSYNEQFFGPGTRLTVL.

Details on this clone: Within the sample, other DNA sequences also encode this same CDR3. This chain links TRBV7-2 with TRBJ2-3; 7 bases match TRBD2. V lost 1 base and J lost 4; bases outside the gene matches: 2. The germline V gene encodes CDR1 SGHTA and CDR2 FQGNSA. The CDR3 has 14 residues. DNA of the CDR3: TGTGCCAGCAGCTTAGGGGGGGGACCAGATACGCAGTATTTT. Translated, it gives CASSLGGGPDTQYF.

Only one count was recorded for this clone. The chain combines TRBV13 with TRBJ2-1, with TRBD2 matching 8 bases. CDR1 is PRHDT, CDR2 FYEKMQ, per germline (reference sequence). With V trimmed by 5 bases and J by 8 bases, 14 bases remained unmatched. CDR3 length equals 16 residues. CDR3 sequence (DNA): TGTGCCAGCAGCAGATGGACTAGCCCAGTTGGGGATGAGCAGTTCTTC. Translated, it gives CASSRWTSPVGDEQFF.

The chain joins TRBV6-2 or TRBV6-3 to TRBJ2-7; no firm D call. The ends were cut back, 5 bases at V and 0 bases at J, with 5 bases in the middle. The CDR3 consists of 12 residues. Germline V CDR1 and CDR2: MNHEY, SVGEGT. The CDR3 protein is CASSESSYEQYF. The CDR3, as DNA: TGTGCCAGCAGTGAGAGCTCCTACGAGCAGTACTTC.

This clone was picked up many times. The rearrangement uses TRBV7-9 and TRBJ2-7, with 7 bases matching TRBD1. Germline CDR1 reads SEHNR; CDR2 reads FQNEAQ (reference sequence). The CDR3 spans 17 residues. Losses at the gene ends were 5 bases for V and 3 bases for J; bases not matched to a gene: 16. The CDR3 nucleotides read TGTGCCAGCAGCATAGACGAGACCGGGACAGTGGACTACGAGCAGTACTTC. This codes for CASSIDETGTVDYEQYF.

The CDR3: CASRLGQPGSNWPQHF. The CDR3 DNA follows: TGTGCCAGCAGGCTGGGACAGCCGGGTTCAAATTGGCCCCAGCATTTT. The chain links TRBV28 to TRBJ1-5; 7 nucleotides align to TRBD1. The CDR3 loop spans 16 amino acids. Germline loops: CDR1 MDHEN, CDR2 SYDVKM. V was pared by 6 bases and J by 9 bases, with 17 bases of the junction left unmatched.

The chain has TRBV4-1 and TRBJ1-2; 7 nucleotides line up with TRBD1. Germline CDR1 is MGHRA and CDR2 is YSYEKL. The CDR3 extends over 15 amino acids. V lost 5 bases and J lost 1; bases outside the gene matches: 7. The CDR3 loop is CASSYGQAINYGYTF. Here the CDR3 DNA reads TGCGCCAGCAGCTATGGACAGGCCATTAACTATGGCTACACCTTC.

This chain joins TRBV7-9 and TRBJ2-5; 8 nucleotides agree with TRBD1. Germline trimming cut 5 bases from V and 5 bases from J; bases unmatched to any gene: 10. CDR1 and CDR2 (germline): SEHNR, FQNEAQ (reference sequence). The CDR3 is made up of 15 amino acids. CDR3 nucleotide sequence: TGTGCCAGCAGCGAACAACCAGGGGGCCGGGAGACCCAGTACTTC. Encoded protein: CASSEQPGGRETQYF.

This sequence joins TRBV6-5 and TRBJ2-3; 11 bases are shared with TRBD1. With 6 bases clipped from V and 10 bases from J, the junction kept 6 bases outside the gene matches. The CDR3 is 13 residues long. Germline V gene lookup returns CDR1 MNHEY and CDR2 SVGAGI. The CDR3 here is CASRQGDRGAQYF. In DNA, the CDR3 is TGTGCCAGCAGACAGGGGGACAGGGGGGCGCAGTATTTT.

The sample holds one count of this clone. The V call is TRBV19, the J call TRBJ1-2; 7 bases map to TRBD1. Germline assignment: CDR1 LNHDA and CDR2 SQIVND (reference sequence). V shed 3 bases, J shed 5 bases, and the junction held 9 bases outside the gene matches. The CDR3 is 15 residues long. In nucleotides, the CDR3 is TGTGCCAGTAGTATCCACGGGACAGAAGTTTATGGCTACACCTTC. This encodes CASSIHGTEVYGYTF. The full variable domain, completed using reference TRBV19 and TRBJ1-2, is DGGITQSPKYLFRKEGQNVTLSCEQNLNHDAMYWYRQDPGQGLRLIYYSQIVNDFQKGDIAEGYSVSREKKESFPLTVTSAQKNPTAFYLCASSIHGTEVYGYTFGSGTRLTVV.

The chain combines TRBV5-4 with TRBJ2-3; 8 bases are a match to TRBD2. CDR1 and CDR2 (germline): SGHNT, YYREEE (reference sequence). The trim removed 4 bases at V and 1 base at J, leaving 8 bases unmatched. CDR3 size: 16 residues. This CDR3 is CASSQKAGAGTDTQYF. The CDR3, as DNA: TGTGCCAGCAGCCAGAAAGCGGGGGCGGGCACAGATACGCAGTATTTT. The full variable domain, rest sourced from reference TRBV5-4 and TRBJ2-3, is ETGVTQSPTHLIKTRGQQVTLRCSSQSGHNTVSWYQQALGQGPQFIFQYYREEENGRGNFPPRFSGLQFPNYSSELNVNALELDDSALYLCASSQKAGAGTDTQYFGPGTRLTVL.

This chain uses TRBV30 with TRBJ1-2, with 7 bases aligning to TRBD1. CDR1 and CDR2 from the germline V gene are GTSNPN and SVGIG (reference sequence). V trimming: 4 bases; J trimming: 8 bases; junction bases outside the gene matches: 13. The CDR3 consists of 14 residues. This chain's CDR3 is CAWITYRGRHGYTF. The CDR3 nucleotides read TGTGCCTGGATTACTTACAGGGGTAGGCACGGCTACACCTTC.

V and J are TRBV30 and TRBJ2-7, with no clear D. Germline CDR1 GTSNPN, CDR2 SVGIG (reference sequence). Deletions cut 2 bases from V and 7 bases from J, with 9 bases between. CDR3 length: 11 residues. In DNA form, the CDR3 reads TGTGCCTGGAGTTCCACAGTAGAGCAGTACTTC. Its protein is CAWSSTVEQYF.

The chain employs TRBV25-1 and TRBJ2-4; possible D gene TRBD1, 5 bases. Trimming took 3 bases from V and 3 from J, leaving 9 bases between them. The CDR3 extends over 14 amino acids. The germline V gene has CDR1 MGHDK and CDR2 SYGVNS. As DNA, the CDR3 is TGTGCCAGCAGTGAGGGGCGAGGCAAAAACATTCAGTACTTC. Amino acid sequence: CASSEGRGKNIQYF. Using reference TRBV25-1 and TRBJ2-4 for the parts outside the CDR3, the full variable domain is EADIYQTPRYLVIGTGKKITLECSQTMGHDKMYWYQQDPGMELHLIHYSYGVNSTEKGDLSSESTVSRIRTEHFPLTLESARPSHTSQYLCASSEGRGKNIQYFGAGTRLSVL.

The chain recombines TRBV3-1 (or the pseudogene TRBV3-2) with TRBJ1-6; weak D call: TRBD1 (6 bases). V was pared by 1 base and J by 1 base, with 8 bases between. Germline CDR1 and CDR2: LGHDT and YNNKEL (reference sequence). This CDR3 is 16 amino acids long. The CDR3 loop is CASSQVGQSYNSPLHF. CDR3 DNA sequence: TGTGCCAGCAGCCAAGTTGGACAGTCCTATAATTCACCCCTCCACTTT.

The rearrangement links TRBV7-9 to TRBJ2-1, with 9 bases matching TRBD2. CDR1 is SEHNR and CDR2 is FQNEAQ in the germline V gene (reference sequence). This CDR3 has 14 amino acids. The junction had 2 bases not matched to a gene; V was cut back by 8 bases and J by 0 bases. The CDR3, as DNA: TGTGCCAGCCGCGGGGGGGTCTCCTACAATGAGCAGTTCTTC. Residues: CASRGGVSYNEQFF.

This chain links TRBV27 with TRBJ2-1; TRBD2 matches at 11 bases. The junction had 3 bases not matched to a gene; V was cut back by 5 bases and J by 6 bases. This CDR3 contains 14 residues. Germline assignment: CDR1 MNHEY and CDR2 SMNVEV (reference sequence). The CDR3 DNA reads TGTGCCAGCAGTCCCGGACTAGCGGGCAATGAGCAGTTCTTC. Its protein is CASSPGLAGNEQFF.

J is TRBJ2-1 and V is TRBV30; TRBD2 matches 13 bases. This CDR3 comprises 19 residues. CDR1 is GTSNPN, CDR2 SVGIG, per germline (reference sequence). V dropped 2 bases and J dropped 4; count of bases not matched to a gene: 14. For the CDR3, the DNA is TGTGCCTGGAGTTATTCCCGGACTAGCGGGGGCCGAATTTACAATGAGCAGTTCTTC. It is translated as CAWSYSRTSGGRIYNEQFF.

Concerning this clone itself: The same CDR3 also results from other DNA sequences found in this sample. V is TRBV30 and J is TRBJ1-5; D unclear. V was clipped by 2 bases and J by 5 bases, with 10 bases between them. The V gene's germline CDR1 is GTSNPN and CDR2 SVGIG (reference sequence). The CDR3 runs to 13 residues. CDR3 loop: CAWSRGIDQPQHF. The CDR3 DNA sequence: TGTGCCTGGAGTCGAGGGATAGATCAGCCCCAGCATTTT.